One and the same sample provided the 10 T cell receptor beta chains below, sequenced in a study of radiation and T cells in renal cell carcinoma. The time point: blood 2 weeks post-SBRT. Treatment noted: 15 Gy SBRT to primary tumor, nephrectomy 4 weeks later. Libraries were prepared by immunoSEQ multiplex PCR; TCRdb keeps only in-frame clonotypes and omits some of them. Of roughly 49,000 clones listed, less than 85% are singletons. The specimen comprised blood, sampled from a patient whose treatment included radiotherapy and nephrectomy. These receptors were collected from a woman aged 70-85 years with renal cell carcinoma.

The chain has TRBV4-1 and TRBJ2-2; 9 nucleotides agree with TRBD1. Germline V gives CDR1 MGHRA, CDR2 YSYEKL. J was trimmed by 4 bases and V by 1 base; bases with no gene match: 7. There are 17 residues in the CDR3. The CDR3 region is CASSQATGGIGTGELFF. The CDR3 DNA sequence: TGCGCCAGCAGCCAAGCTACAGGGGGCATCGGCACCGGGGAGCTGTTTTTT.

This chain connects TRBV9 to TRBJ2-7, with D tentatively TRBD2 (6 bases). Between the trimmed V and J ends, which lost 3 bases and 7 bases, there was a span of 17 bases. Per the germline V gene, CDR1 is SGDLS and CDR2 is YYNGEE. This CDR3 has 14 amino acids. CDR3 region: CASSELALGGEQYF. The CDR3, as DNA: TGTGCCAGCAGCGAGCTAGCTCTGGGGGGAGAGCAGTACTTC.

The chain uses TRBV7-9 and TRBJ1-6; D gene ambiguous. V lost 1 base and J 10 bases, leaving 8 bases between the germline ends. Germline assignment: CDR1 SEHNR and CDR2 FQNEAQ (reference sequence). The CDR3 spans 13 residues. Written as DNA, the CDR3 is TGTGCCAGCAGCTTAGTGTCTAGATCACCCCTCCACTTT. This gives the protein CASSLVSRSPLHF.

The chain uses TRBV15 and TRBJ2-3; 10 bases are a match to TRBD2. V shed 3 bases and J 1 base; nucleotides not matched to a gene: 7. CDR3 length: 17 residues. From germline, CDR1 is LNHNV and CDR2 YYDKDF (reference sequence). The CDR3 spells CATSRGRTSGGTDTQYF. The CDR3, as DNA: TGTGCCACCAGCAGGGGACGGACTAGCGGTGGCACAGATACGCAGTATTTT.

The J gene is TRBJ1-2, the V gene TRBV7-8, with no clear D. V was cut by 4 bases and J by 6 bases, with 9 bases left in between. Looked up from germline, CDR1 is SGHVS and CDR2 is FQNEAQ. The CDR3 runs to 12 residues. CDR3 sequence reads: CASSYQNHGYTF. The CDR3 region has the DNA TGTGCCAGCAGCTATCAGAACCATGGCTACACCTTC. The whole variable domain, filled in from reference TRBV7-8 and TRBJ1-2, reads GAGVSQSPRYKVAKRGQDVALRCDPISGHVSLFWYQQALGQGPEFLTYFQNEAQLDKSGLPSDRFFAERPEGSVSTLKIQRTQQEDSAVYLCASSYQNHGYTFGSGTRLTVV.

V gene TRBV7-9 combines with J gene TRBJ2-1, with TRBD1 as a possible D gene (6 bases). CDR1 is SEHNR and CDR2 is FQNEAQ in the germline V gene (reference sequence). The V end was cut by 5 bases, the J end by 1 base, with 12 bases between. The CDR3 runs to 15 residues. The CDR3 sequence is CASSPQGVSYNEQFF. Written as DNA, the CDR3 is TGTGCCAGCAGCCCACAGGGAGTATCCTACAATGAGCAGTTCTTC.

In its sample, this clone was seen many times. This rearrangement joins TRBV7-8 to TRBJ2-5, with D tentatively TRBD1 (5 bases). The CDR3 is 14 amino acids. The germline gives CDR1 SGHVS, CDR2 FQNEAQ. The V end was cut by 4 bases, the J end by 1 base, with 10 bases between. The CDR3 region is CASSSTGRQETQYF. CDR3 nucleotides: TGTGCCAGCAGCTCCACAGGACGCCAAGAGACCCAGTACTTC.

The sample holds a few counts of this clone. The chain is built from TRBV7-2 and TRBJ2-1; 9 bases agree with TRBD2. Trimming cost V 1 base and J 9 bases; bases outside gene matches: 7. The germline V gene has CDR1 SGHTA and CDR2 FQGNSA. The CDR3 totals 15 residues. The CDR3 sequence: CASSLVSGSSGEQFF. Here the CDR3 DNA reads TGTGCCAGCAGCTTAGTTAGCGGGAGCTCCGGTGAGCAGTTCTTC.

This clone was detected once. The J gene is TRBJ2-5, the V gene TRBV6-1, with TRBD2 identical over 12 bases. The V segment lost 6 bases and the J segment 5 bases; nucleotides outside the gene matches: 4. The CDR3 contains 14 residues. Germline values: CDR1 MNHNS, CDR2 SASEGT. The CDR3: CASRTSGSLETQYF. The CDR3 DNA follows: TGTGCCAGCAGGACTAGCGGGAGTCTGGAGACCCAGTACTTC.

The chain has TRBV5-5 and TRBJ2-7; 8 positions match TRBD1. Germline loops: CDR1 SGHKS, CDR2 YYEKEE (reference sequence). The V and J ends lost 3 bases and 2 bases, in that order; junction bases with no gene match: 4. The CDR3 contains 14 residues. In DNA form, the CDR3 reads TGTGCCAGCAGCTCAGAGGACAGGGCCTACGAGCAGTACTTC. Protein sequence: CASSSEDRAYEQYF.